This passage covers 10 T cell receptor beta chains from one sample sequenced in a study of shared clonotypes between healthy human individuals. Only in-frame clones appear in the TCRdb table, and some are missing; sequencing was by immunoSEQ multiplex PCR. The table includes 2 million to 3 million clones, under 95% detected once. Sequencing was carried out using naive CD4+ T cells from PBMCs. Subset of the sample: CD45RA+ positively selected. The receptors originated from a young man in good health. Some clones in this sample may be carry-over from other donors' samples.

For this clone: The sample holds other DNA sequences that translate to the same CDR3. This rearrangement joins TRBV28 to TRBJ1-1; 9 nucleotides align to TRBD1. The CDR3 extends over 13 amino acids. The junction had 3 bases not matched to a gene; V was cut back by 6 bases and J by 4 bases. CDR1 is MDHEN, CDR2 SYDVKM, per germline. CDR3 region: CASSRQGGTEAFF. The DNA for the CDR3 is TGTGCCAGCAGCCGACAGGGGGGCACTGAAGCTTTCTTT.

V is TRBV2 and J is TRBJ1-4; D is possibly TRBD1 (5 bases). CDR1 is SNHLY, CDR2 FYNNEI, per germline. V was clipped by 2 bases and J by 4 bases, with 14 bases between them. The CDR3 is 16 residues long. CDR3 coding DNA: TGTGCCAGCAGTGAACACGGGACGGTCATTAATGAAAAACTGTTTTTT. It encodes CASSEHGTVINEKLFF.

The rearrangement uses TRBV7-8 and TRBJ2-5; D call uncertain. Germline CDR1 is SGHVS and CDR2 is FQNEAQ. There are 15 residues in the CDR3. V was shortened by 0 bases and J by 0 bases, with 8 bases between the two germline ends. The CDR3 DNA reads as TGTGCCAGCAGCTTAGCCCTAGGATACCAAGAGACCCAGTACTTC. It encodes CASSLALGYQETQYF.

The gene calls are TRBV25-1 and TRBJ2-3; 10 bases agree with TRBD1. V gave up 8 bases and J gave up 3 bases; unmatched junction bases: 5. The CDR3 consists of 14 residues. Germline V lookup: CDR1 MGHDK, CDR2 SYGVNS. The CDR3 nucleotides read TGTGCCAGCGGACAGGGGGTGCGGACAGATACGCAGTATTTT. Translating gives CASGQGVRTDTQYF.

The J gene is TRBJ2-1, the V gene TRBV25-1; no clear D. V was pared by 2 bases and J by 4 bases, with 12 bases between. The CDR3 is 15 residues long. Germline lookup yields CDR1 MGHDK and CDR2 SYGVNS. CDR3 region: CASSEGYLKYNEQFF. As DNA, the CDR3 is TGTGCCAGCAGTGAAGGGTATCTAAAATACAATGAGCAGTTCTTC.

In the case of this clone: An end of the junction does not agree with germline; a read error may underlie this. This chain connects TRBV4-1 to TRBJ2-1; TRBD2 matches 8 bases. The CDR3 length is 16 residues. CDR1 and CDR2 (germline): MGHRA, YSYEKL. CDR3 DNA: TGCGCCAGCAGCCTAGGCGCGACTAGCGAATACAGTGAGCAGTTCTTC. Its translation: CASSLGATSEYSEQFF.

This rearrangement joins TRBV28 to TRBJ1-1, with a weak D call TRBD1 (5 bases). Per germline, CDR1 MDHEN and CDR2 SYDVKM. This CDR3 is 13 amino acids long. With 2 bases removed from V and 5 bases from J, the gap between germline ends came to 9 bases. The CDR3: CASSLRGQTEAFF. The CDR3 DNA follows: TGTGCCAGCAGTTTACGCGGACAAACTGAAGCTTTCTTT.

This clone was counted once. This chain joins TRBV28 and TRBJ1-4, with a weak D call TRBD1 (6 bases). The CDR3 has 14 amino acids. Germline CDR1 and CDR2: MDHEN and SYDVKM. CDR3 in DNA: TGTGCTGTATTTAGTGGGGGCGCCGATGAAAAACTGTTTTTT. Protein product: CAVFSGGADEKLFF.

The chain recombines TRBV15 with TRBJ1-1, with D hard to call. The CDR3 is 13 amino acids. The V and J ends lost 2 bases and 3 bases respectively, with 7 bases between them. The V gene's germline CDR1 is LNHNV and CDR2 YYDKDF (reference sequence). The CDR3 is CATSRPPDTEAFF. The CDR3 nucleotides read TGTGCCACCAGCAGACCCCCTGACACTGAAGCTTTCTTT.

The chain is built from TRBV21-1 and TRBJ1-1; the DNA was not compared with TRBD1, the D call given in the table. TRBV21-1 is tagged as a pseudogene. The CDR3 runs to 12 residues. The CDR3 sequence is CASSKRDTEAFF. As DNA, the CDR3 is TGTGCCAGCAGCAAACGCGACACCGAAGCTTTCTTT.